This entry lists 13 T cell receptor beta chains sequenced from one sample in a study of blood T cell repertoires in COVID-19. TCRdb's table, derived via immunoSEQ multiplex PCR, lists solely in-frame clones and lacks some. The table records some 340,000 clones, about 85% of them present only once. Sequencing was performed on peripheral blood. These receptors all come from a woman younger than 30 with acute or convalescent COVID-19.

The V gene is TRBV7-9, the J gene TRBJ1-5; D may be TRBD1 (5 bases). Germline V gene lookup returns CDR1 SEHNR and CDR2 FQNEAQ (reference sequence). There are 14 residues in the CDR3. V shed 4 bases and J shed 5 bases, with 12 bases lying between them. The CDR3 sequence: CASSSLEGYQPQHF. For the CDR3, the DNA is TGTGCCAGCAGCTCTTTGGAGGGGTATCAGCCCCAGCATTTT.

V gene TRBV30 combines with J gene TRBJ1-2, with a tentative D call TRBD1 (6 bases). The CDR3 length is 15 residues. With 2 bases removed from V and 2 bases from J, the gap between germline ends came to 15 bases. Germline CDR1 and CDR2: GTSNPN and SVGIG (reference sequence). For the CDR3, the DNA is TGTGCCTGGAGTACCCAAGACAGGCCGAACTATGGCTACACCTTC. Its protein is CAWSTQDRPNYGYTF.

V gene TRBV5-1 combines with J gene TRBJ1-2, with a weak D call TRBD1 (5 bases). The CDR3 is made up of 13 amino acids. Germline-derived CDR1 and CDR2 are SGHRS and YFSETQ. Trimming left V 0 bases short and J 8 bases short, with 11 bases between. The CDR3 sequence: CASSLDPGSGYTF. The DNA for the CDR3 is TGCGCCAGCAGCTTGGATCCAGGGTCAGGCTACACCTTC.

The chain joins TRBV6-1 to TRBJ1-5; perhaps TRBD1 as D (6 bases). Germline V gene sequence: CDR1 MNHNS, CDR2 SASEGT. CDR3 size: 14 residues. V lost 0 bases and J lost 10, with 13 bases in between. Here the CDR3 DNA reads TGTGCCAGCAGTGAAGCCACAGGGATAGAACCCCAGCATTTT. This gives the protein CASSEATGIEPQHF.

The chain has TRBV14 and TRBJ1-2; the match to TRBD1 covers 8 bases. The germline V gene encodes CDR1 SGHDN and CDR2 FVKESK. The CDR3 runs 17 residues. V shed 4 bases, J shed 4 bases, and the junction held 14 bases outside the gene matches. This CDR3 reads CASSRTGPSYSFYGYTF. DNA for the CDR3: TGTGCCAGCAGCCGGACAGGGCCCTCTTATAGTTTCTATGGCTACACCTTC.

The chain employs TRBV10-1 and TRBJ2-2; 12 nucleotides align to TRBD2. Germline trimming cut 4 bases from V and 7 bases from J; bases unmatched to any gene: 7. Germline assignment: CDR1 WNHNN and CDR2 SYGVQD (reference sequence). The CDR3 has 16 residues. CDR3 region: CASSGLAGAVGGELFF. As DNA, the CDR3 is TGCGCCAGCAGTGGACTAGCGGGAGCAGTCGGCGGGGAGCTGTTTTTT.

The chain employs TRBV15 and TRBJ1-4, with D tentatively TRBD1 (6 bases). V was trimmed by 5 bases and J by 7 bases, leaving 14 bases between them. Germline V lookup: CDR1 LNHNV, CDR2 YYDKDF (reference sequence). The CDR3 is made up of 14 amino acids. The CDR3 spells CATSGRTATEKLFF. The CDR3, as DNA: TGTGCCACCAGCGGCAGGACAGCCACTGAAAAACTGTTTTTT.

The chain is built from TRBV29-1 and TRBJ1-2, with 10 bases fitting TRBD1. Germline-derived CDR1 and CDR2 are SQVTM and ANQGSEA. V shed 6 bases and J 2 bases; nucleotides not matched to a gene: 12. The CDR3 extends over 16 amino acids. The CDR3, as DNA: TGCAGCGTCACACCGGGACAGGGGAGTAGAAACTATGGCTACACCTTC. This sequence encodes CSVTPGQGSRNYGYTF.

The DNA of the CDR3 is TGTGCCAGCAGTCAGAGACAGGGAAACACTGAAGCTTTCTTT. As protein: CASSQRQGNTEAFF. V gene TRBV28 combines with J gene TRBJ1-1; 7 bases align to TRBD1. Germline V gene lookup returns CDR1 MDHEN and CDR2 SYDVKM. The CDR3 covers 14 residues. V gave up 5 bases and J gave up 2 bases; unmatched junction bases: 5. The full variable domain, completed using reference TRBV28 and TRBJ1-1, is DVKVTQSSRYLVKRTGEKVFLECVQDMDHENMFWYRQDPGLGLRLIYFSYDVKMKEKGDIPEGYSVSREKKERFSLILESASTNQTSMYLCASSQRQGNTEAFFGQGTRLTVV.

DNA of the CDR3: TGTGCCAGCAGCTACCGGGACAAAGAGCCCCACGAGCAGTACTTC. It is translated as CASSYRDKEPHEQYF. The V gene is TRBV7-6, the J gene TRBJ2-7; maybe TRBD1 (6 bases). Trimming pared 4 bases from V and 5 bases from J, leaving 18 bases between. CDR3 length equals 15 residues. Germline V lookup: CDR1 SGHVS, CDR2 FNYEAQ.

The chain is built from TRBV6-1 and TRBJ1-5; 11 nucleotides match TRBD1. The CDR3 length is 17 residues. Germline CDR1 reads MNHNS; CDR2 reads SASEGT. Losses at the gene ends were 2 bases for V and 0 bases for J; bases not matched to a gene: 3. The CDR3 region is CASSEWTGGYSNQPQHF. The CDR3 DNA reads TGTGCCAGCAGTGAATGGACAGGGGGCTATAGCAATCAGCCCCAGCATTTT.

The rearrangement uses TRBV29-1 and TRBJ1-6, with D possibly being TRBD1 (5 bases). The CDR3 covers 13 residues. Trimming stripped 6 bases from V and 8 bases from J, with 14 bases between. Germline V lookup: CDR1 SQVTM, CDR2 ANQGSEA. The CDR3 DNA follows: TGCAGCGTAATGACAGTTAAGGATTCACCCCTCCACTTT. Residues: CSVMTVKDSPLHF.

This clone turned up a few times. This chain uses TRBV9 with TRBJ1-2; weak D call: TRBD1 (6 bases). Germline lookup yields CDR1 SGDLS and CDR2 YYNGEE. The CDR3 has 14 residues. V was shortened by 3 bases and J by 6 bases, with 15 bases between the two germline ends. CDR3 coding DNA: TGTGCCAGCAGCGAAACAGGGCTTGGGGATGGCTACACCTTC. Encoded protein: CASSETGLGDGYTF.